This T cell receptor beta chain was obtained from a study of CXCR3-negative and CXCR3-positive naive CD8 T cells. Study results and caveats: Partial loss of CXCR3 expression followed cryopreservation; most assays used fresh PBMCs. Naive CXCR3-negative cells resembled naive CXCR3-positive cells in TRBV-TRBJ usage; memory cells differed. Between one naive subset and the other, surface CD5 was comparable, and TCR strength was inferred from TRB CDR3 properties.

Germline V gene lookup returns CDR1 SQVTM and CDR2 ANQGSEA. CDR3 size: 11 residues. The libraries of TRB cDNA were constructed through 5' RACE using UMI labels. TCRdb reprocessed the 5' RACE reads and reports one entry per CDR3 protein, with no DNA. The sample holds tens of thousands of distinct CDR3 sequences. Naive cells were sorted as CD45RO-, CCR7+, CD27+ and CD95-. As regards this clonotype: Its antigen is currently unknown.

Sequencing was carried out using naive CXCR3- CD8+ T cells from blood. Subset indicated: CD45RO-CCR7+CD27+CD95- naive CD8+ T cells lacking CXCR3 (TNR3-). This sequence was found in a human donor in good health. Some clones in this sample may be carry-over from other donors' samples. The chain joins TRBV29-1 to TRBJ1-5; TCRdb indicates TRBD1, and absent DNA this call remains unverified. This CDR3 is CSVEGPDSQHF.